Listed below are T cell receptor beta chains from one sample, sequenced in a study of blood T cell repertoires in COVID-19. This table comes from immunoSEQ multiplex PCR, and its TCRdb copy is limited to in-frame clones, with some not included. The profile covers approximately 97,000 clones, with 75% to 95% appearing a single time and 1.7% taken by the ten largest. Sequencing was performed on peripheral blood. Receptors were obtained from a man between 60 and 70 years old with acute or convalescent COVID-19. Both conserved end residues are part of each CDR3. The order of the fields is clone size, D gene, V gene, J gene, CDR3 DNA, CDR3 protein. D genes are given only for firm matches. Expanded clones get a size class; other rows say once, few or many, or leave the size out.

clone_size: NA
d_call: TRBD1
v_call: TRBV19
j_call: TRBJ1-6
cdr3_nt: TGTGCCAGTAGTCCAAACCAGGGGGTCGGAAATTCACCCCTCCACTTT
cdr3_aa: CASSPNQGVGNSPLHF

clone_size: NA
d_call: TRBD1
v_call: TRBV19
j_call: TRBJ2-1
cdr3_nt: TGTGCCAGTAGTAGGACAGGACTTTACAATGAGCAGTTCTTC
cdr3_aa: CASSRTGLYNEQFF

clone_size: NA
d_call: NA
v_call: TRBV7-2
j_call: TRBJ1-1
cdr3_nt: TGTGCCAGCAGCTACGGGGGGGGCGGAAACACTGAAGCTTTCTTT
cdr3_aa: CASSYGGGGNTEAFF

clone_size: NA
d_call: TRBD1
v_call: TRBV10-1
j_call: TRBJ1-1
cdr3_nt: TGCGCCAGCAGTGAGTCAGGGGGCGAAGCTTTCTTT
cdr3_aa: CASSESGGEAFF

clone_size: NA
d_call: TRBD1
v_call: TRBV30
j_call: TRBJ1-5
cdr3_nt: TGTGCCTGGAGAGGGACAGGGGGCGTCGATCAGCCCCAGCATTTT
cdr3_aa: CAWRGTGGVDQPQHF

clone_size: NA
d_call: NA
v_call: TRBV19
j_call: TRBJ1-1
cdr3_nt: TGTGCCAGTAGTATTGGGGGGGCCGGACCGAACACTGAAGCTTTCTTT
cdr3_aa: CASSIGGAGPNTEAFF

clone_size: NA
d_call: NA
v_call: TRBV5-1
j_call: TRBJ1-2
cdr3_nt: TGCGCCAGCAGCTTGGTGCCACAGGGTCGCTATGGCTACACCTTC
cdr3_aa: CASSLVPQGRYGYTF

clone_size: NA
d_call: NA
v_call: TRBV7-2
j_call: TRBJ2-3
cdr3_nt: TGTGCCAGCGGGACAACCCGCAGCACAGATACGCAGTATTTT
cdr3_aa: CASGTTRSTDTQYF

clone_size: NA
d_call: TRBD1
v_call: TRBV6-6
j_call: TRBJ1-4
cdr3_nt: TGTGCCAGCACTAACCTAGGGGGCTTTGGGGGAAAACTGTTTTTT
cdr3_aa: CASTNLGGFGGKLFF

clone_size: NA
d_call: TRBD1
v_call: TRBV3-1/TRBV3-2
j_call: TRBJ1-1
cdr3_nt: TGTGCCAGCAGCTCGACAGGGCACACTGAAGCTTTCTTT
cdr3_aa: CASSSTGHTEAFF

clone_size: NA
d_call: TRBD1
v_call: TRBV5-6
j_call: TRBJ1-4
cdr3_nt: TGTGCCAGCAGCTGGCGGGGACAGGGACCTGAAAAACTGTTTTTT
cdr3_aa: CASSWRGQGPEKLFF

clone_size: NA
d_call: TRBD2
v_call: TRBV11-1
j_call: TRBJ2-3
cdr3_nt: TGTGCCAGCAGCTTAGATAGCGGGGGGCCCACAGATACGCAGTATTTT
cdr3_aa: CASSLDSGGPTDTQYF

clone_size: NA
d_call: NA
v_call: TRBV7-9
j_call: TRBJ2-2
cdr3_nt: TGTGCCAGCAGCTTAAGGTTAAAGGGAACGGGAACCGGGGAGCTGTTTTTT
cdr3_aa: CASSLRLKGTGTGELFF

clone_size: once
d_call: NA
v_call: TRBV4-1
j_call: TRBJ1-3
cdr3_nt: TGCGCCAGCAGCCATTCCCCCGGGGGTATTGGAAACACCATATATTTT
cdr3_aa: CASSHSPGGIGNTIYF

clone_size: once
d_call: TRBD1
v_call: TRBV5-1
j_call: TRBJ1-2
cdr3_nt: TGCGCCAGCAGCTGGGGACAGGACCTACTCTATGGCTACACCTTC
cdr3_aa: CASSWGQDLLYGYTF

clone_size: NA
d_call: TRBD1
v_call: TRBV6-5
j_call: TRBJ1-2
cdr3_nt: TGTGCCAGCAAACAGGGGGGCTATGGCTACACCTTC
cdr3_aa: CASKQGGYGYTF

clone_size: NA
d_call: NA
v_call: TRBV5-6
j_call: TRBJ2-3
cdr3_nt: TGTGCCAGCAGCCCTCCCTGGGCGGGGGCCACAGATACGCAGTATTTT
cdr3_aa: CASSPPWAGATDTQYF

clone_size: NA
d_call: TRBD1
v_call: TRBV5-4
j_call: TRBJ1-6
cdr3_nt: TGTGCCAGCAGCTCCGGACAGGGGGCTTCACCCCTCCACTTT
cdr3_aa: CASSSGQGASPLHF

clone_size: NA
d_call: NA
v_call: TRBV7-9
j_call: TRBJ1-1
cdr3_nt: TGTGCCAGCAGCTTTTTCGGGAACACTGAAGCTTTCTTT
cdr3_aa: CASSFFGNTEAFF

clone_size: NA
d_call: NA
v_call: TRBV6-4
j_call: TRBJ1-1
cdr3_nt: TGTGCCAGCAGCTACAGGGAGAGCACTGAAGCTTTCTTT
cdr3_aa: CASSYRESTEAFF

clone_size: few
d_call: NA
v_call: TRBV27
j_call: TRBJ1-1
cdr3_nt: TGTGCCAGCAGTTTTAAGGGGATGGGGCAAACTGAAGCTTTCTTT
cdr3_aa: CASSFKGMGQTEAFF

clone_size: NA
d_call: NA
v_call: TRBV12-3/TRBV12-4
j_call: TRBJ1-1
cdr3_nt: TGTGCCAGCAGCTCCGGGGGTGTTGAAGCTTTCTTT
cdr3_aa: CASSSGGVEAFF

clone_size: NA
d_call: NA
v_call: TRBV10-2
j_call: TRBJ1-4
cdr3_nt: TGCGCCAGCAGTGGGGGCCAGCAGGCAAACTTTAATGAAAAACTGTTTTTT
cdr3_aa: CASSGGQQANFNEKLFF

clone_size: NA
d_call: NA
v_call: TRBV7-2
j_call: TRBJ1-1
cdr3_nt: TGTGCCAGCAGTCTCGACTTCCGGGACACTGAAGCTTTCTTT
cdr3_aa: CASSLDFRDTEAFF

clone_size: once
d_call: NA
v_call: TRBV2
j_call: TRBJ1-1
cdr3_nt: TGTGCCAGCAAGGACACGGCAATGAACACTGAAGCTTTCTTT
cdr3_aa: CASKDTAMNTEAFF

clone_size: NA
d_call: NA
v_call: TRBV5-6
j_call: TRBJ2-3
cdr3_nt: TGTGCCAGCAGCCAGACGGGATCCACAGATACGCAGTATTTT
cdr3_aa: CASSQTGSTDTQYF

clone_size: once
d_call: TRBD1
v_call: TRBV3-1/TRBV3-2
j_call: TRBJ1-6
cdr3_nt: TGTGCCGCGCGACAGGGAAATTCACCCCTCCACTTT
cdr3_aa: CAARQGNSPLHF

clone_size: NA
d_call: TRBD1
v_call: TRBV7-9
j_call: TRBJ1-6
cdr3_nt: TGTGCCAGCAGCCCCGACGGACAGGGATCTTCACCCCTCCACTTT
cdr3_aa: CASSPDGQGSSPLHF

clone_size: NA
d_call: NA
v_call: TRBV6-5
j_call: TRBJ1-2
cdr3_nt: TGTGCCAGCAGACGGGGGACGAACTATGGCTACACCTTC
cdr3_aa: CASRRGTNYGYTF

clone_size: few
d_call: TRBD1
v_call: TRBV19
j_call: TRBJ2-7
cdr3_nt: TGTGCCAGTAGTCGACAGGGCAAGCAGTACTTC
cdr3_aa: CASSRQGKQYF

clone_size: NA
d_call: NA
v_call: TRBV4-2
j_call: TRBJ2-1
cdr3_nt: TGTGCCAGCAGCGTACAGGAGCAGACCTACAATGAGCAGTTCTTC
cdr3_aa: CASSVQEQTYNEQFF

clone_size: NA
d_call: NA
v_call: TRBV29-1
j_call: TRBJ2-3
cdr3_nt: TGCAGCGTTGAGGCGGCGGCGAGCACAGATACGCAGTATTTT
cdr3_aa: CSVEAAASTDTQYF

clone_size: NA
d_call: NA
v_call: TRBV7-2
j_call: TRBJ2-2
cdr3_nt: TGTGCCAGCAGTCCAGGACAGACCTACACCGGGGAGCTGTTTTTT
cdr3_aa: CASSPGQTYTGELFF

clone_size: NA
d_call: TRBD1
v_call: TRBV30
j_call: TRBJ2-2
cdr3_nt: TGTGCCTGGAGTGTCCAGGGGGCGAGCGGGGAGCTGTTTTTT
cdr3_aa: CAWSVQGASGELFF

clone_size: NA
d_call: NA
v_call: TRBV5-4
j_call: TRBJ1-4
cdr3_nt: TGTGCCAGCAGGGCGGGGGGCGATGGTGAAAAACTGTTTTTT
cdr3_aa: CASRAGGDGEKLFF

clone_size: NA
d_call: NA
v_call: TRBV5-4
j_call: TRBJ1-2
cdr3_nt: TGTGCCAGCAGCCCGGATGACAGGATAGGCTACACCTTC
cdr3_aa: CASSPDDRIGYTF

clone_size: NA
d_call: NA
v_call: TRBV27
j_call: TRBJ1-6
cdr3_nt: TGTGCCAGCAGTCGGGGGGGATATTCACCCCTCCACTTT
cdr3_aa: CASSRGGYSPLHF

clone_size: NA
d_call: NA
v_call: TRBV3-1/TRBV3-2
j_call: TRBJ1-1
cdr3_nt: TGTGCCAGCAGCCAGGGCGGGGGAGACACTGAAGCTTTCTTT
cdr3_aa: CASSQGGGDTEAFF